This is a list of T cell receptor beta chains from one sample in a study of monozygotic twins with inflammatory bowel disease. TCRdb re-called the 5' RACE reads; every CDR3 protein appears as one record, without DNA. The listing contains some 150,000 distinct CDR3 sequences. Sequencing was performed on blood. The receptor set was obtained from a human donor with ulcerative colitis or Crohn's disease, or a healthy co-twin of an affected twin (not recorded which). Each CDR3 is given with its conserved first and last residue.

V gene	J gene	CDR3 protein
TRBV12-3/TRBV12-4	TRBJ1-4	CASSATRDNDEKLFF
TRBV5-1	TRBJ2-7	CASREGQGEQYF
TRBV4-3	TRBJ2-1	CASSQDPGSNEQFF
TRBV4-3	TRBJ1-2	CASSQEGQGYGYTF
TRBV28	TRBJ2-7	CASRPRLSSYEQYF
TRBV4-1	TRBJ2-7	CASSQVIGETYEQYF
TRBV20-1	TRBJ2-1	CSAPASGRETEQFF
TRBV4-1	TRBJ2-1	CASSRFIAGATYNEQFF
TRBV12-3/TRBV12-4	TRBJ1-1	CASSTLVRQGYAEAFF
TRBV9	TRBJ2-4	CASSIGEENMQYF
TRBV5-1	TRBJ2-5	CASSNLQGQETQYF
TRBV7-9	TRBJ1-1	CASSFQYTEAFF
TRBV6-5	TRBJ1-4	CASSYSGENEKLFF
TRBV5-4	TRBJ2-3	CASSYNADTQYF
TRBV10-3	TRBJ2-2	CAISEDFRRRESSNTGELFF
TRBV6-1	TRBJ1-5	CASSEWGGGQPQHF
TRBV4-3	TRBJ2-7	CASSQGLAGFYEQYF
TRBV9	TRBJ2-3	CASSRQGYTDTQYF
TRBV7-9	TRBJ2-3	CASSPTRTDTQYF
TRBV3-1	TRBJ1-2	CASSPWRVRVGYTF
TRBV5-6	TRBJ1-5	CASSLFRNQPQHF
TRBV19	TRBJ2-7	CASRRKGGSYEQYF
TRBV20-1	TRBJ2-1	CSATFPPDYNEQFF
TRBV5-1	TRBJ2-7	CASSLDRESIYEQYF
TRBV12-3/TRBV12-4	TRBJ2-2	CASSLGGATTNTGELFF
TRBV7-3	TRBJ2-1	CASSWGGNEQFF
TRBV12-3/TRBV12-4	TRBJ1-5	CASSGDRDNQPQHF
TRBV7-7	TRBJ1-1	CASSLRINTEAFF
TRBV20-1	TRBJ1-1	CSDNGNTEAFF
TRBV4-3	TRBJ2-1	CASSQDPGTSVNNEQFF
TRBV20-1	TRBJ2-7	CSARGYRDYEQYF
TRBV5-1	TRBJ2-3	CASSDPGQGTDTQYF
TRBV28	TRBJ2-5	CASTSPDRETQYF
TRBV29-1	TRBJ2-5	CSVEDLGGGETQYF
TRBV5-6	TRBJ1-1	CASSRAWGTRTEAFF
TRBV20-1	TRBJ2-1	CSAPWRGDNEQFF
TRBV11-2	TRBJ2-3	CASSLIGLAGLSTDTQYF
TRBV12-3/TRBV12-4	TRBJ2-1	CASSLGPYKHNEQFF
TRBV5-1	TRBJ2-5	CASRTGTSGPQETQYF
TRBV14	TRBJ2-1	CASSQDSNNEQFF
TRBV5-6	TRBJ2-3	CASSWGRADTQYF
TRBV16	TRBJ2-1	CASSQSQASGDYNEQFF
TRBV20-1	TRBJ2-3	CSARGGTSGRDTQYF
TRBV9	TRBJ1-1	CASSDSPTDTEAFF
TRBV20-1	TRBJ2-5	CSATTPGLAGPMRSETQYF
TRBV9	TRBJ1-4	CASSSREATNEKLFF
TRBV5-1	TRBJ2-1	CASSLERGGMNEQFF
TRBV12-3/TRBV12-4	TRBJ2-1	CASRGLAAYNEQFF
TRBV12-3/TRBV12-4	TRBJ1-2	CASSFFSGSYGYTF
TRBV5-1	TRBJ1-2	CASSLDPDGYTF
TRBV3-1	TRBJ2-3	CASSQDGQAVDTQYF
TRBV3-1	TRBJ2-1	CASSQAGTYNEQFF
TRBV18	TRBJ2-7	CASPRRDSSYEQYF
TRBV19	TRBJ2-1	CASSIFGGHSYNEQFF